The 7 T cell receptor delta chains presented below share a single source sample, sequenced in a study of gamma-delta chains in newborns, infants, children. TCRdb ran CATT on the reads. The table has approximately 2,500 delta-chain clones, around 0.99% seen once. The sequencing input was blood. These receptors were obtained from a child who was a newborn, infant or young child, either healthy, febrile or measles-vaccinated (not recorded which).

This clone showed up just a few times. TCRdb's entry gives the protein of a much larger clone, which mismatches this DNA's translation at residue 4, likely from a read error; the protein reported here is translated from the DNA. The rearrangement links TRDV2 to TRDJ3; 10 bases match TRDD3. CDR3 length equals 16 residues. CDR1 and CDR2 (germline): GEAIGNYY, EKD. The CDR3 loop is CACVTWGIADTRQMFF. DNA for the CDR3: TGTGCCTGTGTCACCTGGGGGATAGCGGACACCCGACAGATGTTTTTC.

About this clone: A far larger clone lies a single base away; this is likely a read error. This sample includes further DNA sequences coding for the same CDR3. This chain uses TRDV2 with TRDJ3; 11 bases agree with TRDD3. This CDR3 contains 18 residues. Germline V CDR1 and CDR2: GEAIGNYY, EKD. The CDR3 DNA reads as TGTGCCTGTGACACTGGGGGATACGACTCCTGGGACACACGACAGATGTTTTTC. It codes for CACDTGGYDSWDTRQMFF.

This clone came up a few times. TCRdb pairs this DNA with a much larger clone's protein that differs at residue 10, likely a read error; the protein shown was translated from the DNA. This sequence joins TRDV2 and TRDJ3; TRDD3 matches at 9 bases. The germline gives CDR1 GEAIGNYY, CDR2 EKD. This CDR3 contains 17 residues. CDR3 bases: TGTGCCTGTGACGTACTGGGGGACTCCCGGGACACCCGACAGATGTTTTTC. Translating it yields CACDVLGDSRDTRQMFF.

To note about this clone: A far larger clone is off by one base, so a read error is likely. Other DNA sequences in this sample translate to the same CDR3. V gene TRDV2 combines with J gene TRDJ3, with TRDD3 identical over 8 bases. The CDR3 consists of 21 residues. The germline CDR1 and CDR2 sequences are GEAIGNYY and EKD. CDR3 sequence (DNA): TGTGCTTGTGATGTACTGGGGGTTCGCCGTCCTAGCTCCTGGGACACCCGACAGATGTTTTTC. Its translation: CACDVLGVRRPSSWDTRQMFF.

This clone was picked up a small number of times. A far larger clone differs by one base, so this is likely a read error. The V gene is TRDV2, the J gene TRDJ3, with D possibly TRDD3 on 5 matching bases. Trimming took 1 base from V and 0 from J, leaving 15 bases between them. This CDR3 is 19 amino acids long. The germline V gene has CDR1 GEAIGNYY and CDR2 EKD. CDR3 DNA sequence: TGTGCCTGTGACACGGGACCGGGGGTCCGCTCCTGGGACACCCGACAGATGTTTTTC. This sequence encodes CACDTGPGVRSWDTRQMFF.

This clone qualifies as large (0.1 to 1%). Other DNA sequences of this sample code for an identical CDR3. The V call is TRDV2, the J call TRDJ2; 8 bases agree with TRDD3. V trimming: 0 bases; J trimming: 7 bases; junction bases outside the gene matches: 0. Germline V CDR1 and CDR2: GEAIGNYY, EKD. This CDR3 contains 13 residues. DNA for the CDR3: TGTGCCTGTGACACCTGGGGGATAGCACAACTCTTCTTT. Translation: CACDTWGIAQLFF.

As for this clone: Germline and junction disagree at one end, which may indicate a read error. This sequence joins TRDV2 and TRDJ1; 9 bases map to TRDD3. This CDR3 comprises 21 residues. The germline gives CDR1 GEAIGNYY, CDR2 EKD. This chain's CDR3 is CACGTVRTGIRQDKCTDKLIF. DNA for the CDR3: TGTGCCTGTGGCACCGTAAGAACGGGGATACGTCAGGACAAGTGCACCGATAAACTCATCTTT.